Listed below are T cell receptor beta chains from one sample, sequenced in a study of blood T cell repertoires in COVID-19. The protocol was immunoSEQ multiplex PCR, while the TCRdb copy is restricted to in-frame clones and leaves out a portion. Here the sample spans more than 300,000 clones, approximately 91% being singletons. Sequencing used PBMCs or T cells enriched from blood (not recorded which). These TCRs come from a woman in her 40s who had been exposed to COVID-19. Each CDR3 is given without its conserved first and last residue. Each record gives: clone size, V gene, J gene, CDR3 protein. Clone size is not always given. Where it is, it says once, few, many or a class for expanded clones.

.	TRBV5-4	TRBJ2-5	ASSPDRGRSETQY
.	TRBV5-4	TRBJ2-1	ASSLDQRSANEQF
.	TRBV7-6	TRBJ2-2	ASSLAPGLAGELF
.	TRBV5-4	TRBJ2-7	ASTINRGQADEQY
.	TRBV3-1/TRBV3-2	TRBJ1-1	ASSQVVGSLNTEAF
.	TRBV30	TRBJ1-4	AWSVRGSGEKLF
.	TRBV9	TRBJ1-2	ASSKGTENYGYT
few	TRBV18	TRBJ1-1	ASSPSPRGNTEAF
.	TRBV27	TRBJ1-6	ASSRAPGGRSPLH
once	TRBV19	TRBJ1-1	ASQGAGGMNTEAF
.	TRBV7-7	TRBJ2-1	ASSLDPGGLGEQF
.	TRBV21-1	TRBJ1-5	ASSTKCGGEDGNQPQH
few	TRBV7-2	TRBJ2-7	ASSLAPGVAYEQY
.	TRBV5-6	TRBJ2-2	ASSLPSGGRGELF
.	TRBV2	TRBJ2-5	ASRYRGLQETQY
.	TRBV24-1	TRBJ2-2	ATSDLGTPTGELF
.	TRBV27	TRBJ1-4	ASSPRGGRINEKLF
.	TRBV28	TRBJ2-2	ASAIPEGEGGNTGELF
.	TRBV18	TRBJ1-2	ASSNNRQAGDGYT
.	TRBV21-1	TRBJ2-1	ASTGILYNEQF
.	TRBV29-1	TRBJ2-5	SALAGGPGETQY
.	TRBV10-3	TRBJ1-3	AISSDPEGGNTIY
.	TRBV5-1	TRBJ2-5	ASSLDGVAGGSRETQY
.	TRBV6-5	TRBJ1-2	ASSSRGGSYGYT
.	TRBV6-6	TRBJ1-1	ASSYQAEAF
.	TRBV24-1	TRBJ2-1	ATSDYFEQF
.	TRBV30	TRBJ1-1	AWSRGLLNTEAF
once	TRBV10-3	TRBJ1-5	AISESQNQPQH
.	TRBV2	TRBJ1-1	ASGPQGAVNTEAF
once	TRBV7-8	TRBJ2-7	ASSLSGDRGREQY
.	TRBV5-1	TRBJ1-1	ASSPGQGILNTEAF
once	TRBV19	TRBJ1-1	ASSIPGRATNTEAF
.	TRBV10-1	TRBJ1-6	ASSEGGSGSPLH
once	TRBV7-8	TRBJ1-5	ASDAGEVNQPQH
.	TRBV10-1	TRBJ2-3	ASSERTSVDTDTQY
.	TRBV12-5	TRBJ1-6	ASDAGMVNSPLH
.	TRBV5-1	TRBJ1-1	ASSAIWDRGSTEAF
.	TRBV29-1	TRBJ1-2	SVEWQPRSYT
.	TRBV6-5	TRBJ2-3	ASSYTSGSTDTQY
once	TRBV11-3	TRBJ2-2	ASTGGSGRARAGELF
.	TRBV24-1	TRBJ1-2	ATSDLATGGSNYGYT
.	TRBV11-2	TRBJ1-2	ASSLGRDASGYT
once	TRBV9	TRBJ2-7	ASSVATGTSYEQY
.	TRBV7-2	TRBJ1-2	ASSLRTTMNYT
.	TRBV11-2	TRBJ2-5	ASSLPGQGKETQY
once	TRBV19	TRBJ1-2	ASSIDPRVYGYT
.	TRBV27	TRBJ2-1	ASSLSAGTYNEQF
once	TRBV2	TRBJ1-2	ASSASAGTSLYGYT
few	TRBV4-1	TRBJ2-3	ASSSPSGSANTQY
.	TRBV5-1	TRBJ2-5	ASSPRGYKETQY
.	TRBV6-5	TRBJ1-5	ASSYAGTGNQPQH
once	TRBV7-2	TRBJ1-1	ASSRYFEANTEAF
once	TRBV7-6	TRBJ2-1	ASSDTSGGYNEQF
.	TRBV6-5	TRBJ2-7	ASSYTGTGGQQY
.	TRBV11-3	TRBJ2-5	ASSLSGTDNQETQY
few	TRBV19	TRBJ2-7	ASSKGQSTYEQY
.	TRBV2	TRBJ2-5	ASIEETQY
.	TRBV18	TRBJ1-1	ASSPKGMREAF